The 18 T cell receptor beta chains in this list originate from one sample, sequenced in a study of CD8+ T cells in alopecia areata. TCR sequencing used cDNA made by reverse transcription of extracted RNA. Clones were read by immunoSEQ multiplex PCR, and TCRdb kept only the in-frame ones, dropping some. The table records some 150,000 clones, about 56% of them present only once. Treatment here: oral pan-JAK inhibitor, 5-10 mg twice daily. The sequencing used CD8+ T cells sorted from blood, collected at week 4, from a patient treated with tofacitinib. The receptor set was obtained from a human donor with alopecia areata.

CDR3 DNA sequence: TGTGCCAGCGGGGAGACAGACCCTATATACGAGCAGTACTTC. This gives the protein CASGETDPIYEQYF. The chain is built from TRBV6-5 and TRBJ2-7, with D possibly being TRBD1 or TRBD2 (5 bases each). V was pared by 8 bases and J by 4 bases, with 18 bases between. Germline lookup yields CDR1 MNHEY and CDR2 SVGAGI. The CDR3 is 14 residues long.

This clone turned up a few times. This chain links TRBV5-1 with TRBJ1-1, with 11 bases that match TRBD1. Germline V gives CDR1 SGHRS, CDR2 YFSETQ. This CDR3 has 15 amino acids. The trim removed 4 bases at V and 3 bases at J, leaving 5 bases unmatched. The CDR3 nucleotides read TGCGCCAGCAGCAGAGGACAGGGGGCGGACACTGAAGCTTTCTTT. Translating it yields CASSRGQGADTEAFF.

This clone turned up a few times. V is TRBV4-2 and J is TRBJ1-5; 7 bases agree with TRBD1. Looked up from germline, CDR1 is LGHNA and CDR2 is YNFKEQ. The V and J ends lost 3 bases and 7 bases, in that order; junction bases with no gene match: 9. This CDR3 comprises 15 residues. The CDR3 is CASSHTQGVKQPQHF. The CDR3 nucleotides are TGTGCCAGCAGCCATACGCAGGGGGTAAAGCAGCCCCAGCATTTT.

This clone was seen more than once but under ten times. The rearrangement uses TRBV18 and TRBJ2-6, with TRBD1 as a possible D gene (6 bases). CDR1 and CDR2 (germline): KGHSH, LQKENI. The CDR3 has 19 residues. The ends were cut back, 1 base at V and 0 bases at J, with 16 bases in the middle. CDR3 bases: TGTGCCAGCTCACCACGGGCCAGGGGATTCGGCTCTGGGGCCAACGTCCTGACTTTC. Amino acids: CASSPRARGFGSGANVLTF.

This chain joins TRBV30 and TRBJ2-7; 11 bases line up with TRBD1. Germline V gives CDR1 GTSNPN, CDR2 SVGIG (reference sequence). The CDR3 runs to 17 residues. The V and J ends lost 2 bases and 0 bases, in that order; junction bases with no gene match: 9. Here the CDR3 reads CAWSLGTGGSPSYEQYF. The DNA of the CDR3 is TGTGCCTGGAGTTTGGGGACAGGGGGGTCTCCCTCCTACGAGCAGTACTTC.

With respect to this clone: Germline is not matched at one junction end, which may reflect a read error. The chain carries TRBV6-5 and TRBJ2-1; 9 bases map to TRBD1. Germline CDR1 MNHEY, CDR2 SVGAGI. The CDR3 extends over 13 amino acids. The chain's CDR3 is CASAGQGYNERFF. The CDR3 DNA sequence: TGTGCCAGCGCGGGACAGGGCTACAATGAGCGGTTCTTC.

The rearrangement joins TRBV29-1 to TRBJ2-3; D tentatively reads TRBD1 or TRBD2 (5 bases each). This CDR3 spans 14 amino acids. V shed 8 bases and J shed 1 base, with 16 bases lying between them. Germline CDR1 is SQVTM and CDR2 is ANQGSEA. This CDR3 is CSTLGESGTDTQYF. The CDR3 DNA is TGCAGCACCCTAGGGGAGTCTGGCACAGATACGCAGTATTTT.

The chain couples TRBV5-4 to TRBJ1-1; 7 bases map to TRBD1. The CDR3 is 13 residues long. The V segment lost 4 bases and the J segment 4 bases; nucleotides outside the gene matches: 4. The germline V gene has CDR1 SGHNT and CDR2 YYREEE (reference sequence). DNA of the CDR3: TGTGCCAGCAGCGAGGGACAGATCACTGAAGCTTTCTTT. This translates into CASSEGQITEAFF.

V gene TRBV7-6 combines with J gene TRBJ2-5; D might be TRBD2 (7 bases). Looked up from germline, CDR1 is SGHVS and CDR2 is FNYEAQ. V lost 5 bases, J lost 2 bases, and 15 bases lay in between. The CDR3 runs to 15 residues. The CDR3, as DNA: TGTGCCAGCAGCCCAACAGGGAGGGGGCAAGAGACCCAGTACTTC. The encoded protein is CASSPTGRGQETQYF.

The J gene is TRBJ2-7, the V gene TRBV29-1; D gene unclear. Trimming left V 4 bases short and J 6 bases short, with 13 bases between. This CDR3 is built from 12 residues. Germline values: CDR1 SQVTM, CDR2 ANQGSEA. The CDR3 loop reads CSVGDQKGEQYF. The CDR3 DNA is TGCAGCGTTGGCGACCAGAAGGGCGAGCAGTACTTC.

This clone appeared a few times. CDR3 in DNA: TGCAGCGTTGACTCTGACCAGGGAAGCTATGGCTACACCTTC. Encoded protein: CSVDSDQGSYGYTF. The V call is TRBV29-1, the J call TRBJ1-2, with D perhaps matching TRBD1 (5 bases). Germline V lookup: CDR1 SQVTM, CDR2 ANQGSEA. The length of the CDR3 is 14 residues. The V end lost 3 bases, the J end lost 4 bases, and 15 bases lay between the germline ends.

This sequence joins TRBV7-9 and TRBJ2-2; 11 bases agree with TRBD1. V gave up 4 bases and J gave up 3 bases; unmatched junction bases: 7. The CDR3 covers 17 residues. Germline CDR1 SEHNR, CDR2 FQNEAQ (reference sequence). The CDR3 is CASSSPTGQGDTGELFF. CDR3 coding DNA: TGTGCCAGCAGCTCTCCCACGGGACAGGGGGACACCGGGGAGCTGTTTTTT.

This clone came up a few times. V and J are TRBV10-3 and TRBJ2-7; weak D call: TRBD1 (6 bases). Between the trimmed V and J ends, which lost 0 bases and 1 base, there was a span of 10 bases. This CDR3 is built from 15 residues. Looked up from germline, CDR1 is ENHRY and CDR2 is SYGVKD. CDR3: CAISESRGTSYEQYF. The CDR3 DNA follows: TGTGCCATCAGTGAGTCCAGGGGTACGTCCTACGAGCAGTACTTC.

The V gene is TRBV25-1, the J gene TRBJ1-2, with D possibly matching TRBD1 (5 bases). CDR1 MGHDK and CDR2 SYGVNS come from the germline V gene. V lost 3 bases, J lost 7 bases, and 15 bases lay in between. The CDR3 sequence is 14 residues long. CDR3 bases: TGTGCCAGCAGTGACCGTGGGGCGGCGGTTGGCTACACCTTC. Translated: CASSDRGAAVGYTF.

The chain links TRBV5-4 to TRBJ1-1, with D uncertain. V was trimmed by 3 bases and J by 3 bases, leaving 12 bases between them. CDR1 and CDR2 from the germline V gene are SGHNT and YYREEE (reference sequence). This CDR3 contains 14 residues. The DNA for the CDR3 is TGTGCCAGCAGCTCGAGGGATTCCGACACTGAAGCTTTCTTT. Its protein is CASSSRDSDTEAFF.

The chain uses TRBV7-9 and TRBJ1-6; D gene ambiguous. CDR1 is SEHNR, CDR2 FQNEAQ, per germline (reference sequence). V lost 5 bases and J 3 bases, leaving 17 bases between the germline ends. The CDR3 contains 17 residues. The CDR3 sequence: CASSHSKEQNYNSPLHF. As DNA, the CDR3 is TGTGCCAGCAGCCATAGTAAGGAGCAAAACTATAATTCACCCCTCCACTTT.

In its sample, this clone was seen a few times. This rearrangement joins TRBV23-1 to TRBJ1-2, with 8 bases that match TRBD1. TRBV23-1 is labeled an ORF, and its function is uncertain. CDR3 length equals 16 residues. V lost 0 bases to trimming and J lost 7 bases; unmatched junction nucleotides: 10. In DNA, the CDR3 is TGCGCCAGCAGTCAATCGACCCCCAAGGACAGGGCTGGCTACACCTTC. Protein: CASSQSTPKDRAGYTF.

The chain recombines TRBV11-2 with TRBJ1-1, with D possibly TRBD1 on 6 matching bases. This CDR3 has 13 amino acids. The germline V and J ends were trimmed by 5 bases and 11 bases, with 18 bases remaining between them. Germline V CDR1 and CDR2: SGHAT, FQNNGV. The CDR3 nucleotides are TGTGCCAGCAGCCCGGGGACAAACCCGGGGGCTTTCTTT. Translation gives CASSPGTNPGAFF. Based on the CDR3 plus reference TRBV11-2 and TRBJ1-1, the full variable domain is EAGVAQSPRYKIIEKRQSVAFWCNPISGHATLYWYQQILGQGPKLLIQFQNNGVVDDSQLPKDRFSAERLKGVDSTLKIQPAKLEDSAVYLCASSPGTNPGAFFGQGTRLTVV.